This T cell receptor beta chain derives from a study of blood T cell repertoires in COVID-19 (dated by TCRdb to 2020 to 2021). Background on the whole study: Collaborator samples came from the United States, Italy and Spain and covered acute and convalescent phases of COVID-19. Deeply sampled blood TCRbeta repertoires from subjects exposed to, actively infected with, or recovered from COVID-19 were included in the dataset. The repertoires were made available in a free public database intended to serve as a resource for research on the immune response to SARS-CoV-2. The samples were drawn from the first 160 participants of the ongoing ImmuneRACE study and from roughly 1,300 subjects provided by 6 global collaborators. The prospective study material was composed of cDNA or gDNA derived from T cells, B-cell-depleted T cells, or PBMCs. Sample metadata almost always included a de-identified subject ID, COVID-19 status, age in years and sex. Where HLA class I and class II types were available, the types were taken from metadata supplied by the sample provider, not from assay-based typing.

Results the study describes overall, beyond this receptor: The quantity of clinical and demographic metadata differed by source and by participant and was supplied without curation.

Collaborating institutions collected whole blood in K2EDTA tubes following their own protocols. For TCRbeta analysis, collaborators shipped samples as frozen whole blood, isolated PBMCs, or DNA extracted from either of those sample types. This clone was found a few times. The specificity of this receptor is unknown. Per-base quality was not reported, and no clone a single base away is much larger than it. The immunoSEQ Assay, a bias-controlled multiplex PCR, was used to amplify TCRbeta CDR3 regions from genomic DNA. Under the source paper's analysis protocol: The number of nucleated cells in each sample was estimated by amplification of reference gene primers within the assay. To quantify the absolute abundance of each unique TCRbeta CDR3 rearrangement, sequence reads were collapsed and filtered. For each sample, productive Simpson clonality was calculated by taking the square root of Simpson's diversity index across productive rearrangements. What TCRdb holds here is the immuneACCESS table cut down to in-frame rearrangements. Part of the clones is not present; checked against another copy, under half of the missing clones reflect an unresolved V gene, and the others are unexplained. Clone size and the V and J calls come from that table; the DNA yielded D and trimming. The sample table holds 110,000 to 150,000 clones, of which over 75% were seen once. Over 4% of the sample goes to the ten largest clones.

The cysteine opens and the phenylalanine closes a CDR3 of 14 amino acids. CDR3 DNA is the only sequence kept; it has 42 bases, read in frame from the first base. Between the V and J ends, shortened by 6 bases and 4 bases respectively, the junction contains 12 bases. In the germline V gene, CDR1 corresponds to SNHLY and CDR2 to FYNNEI. Specimen: peripheral blood. This TCR was sampled from a woman aged 50 to 60 with acute or convalescent COVID-19. The rearranged chain carries TRBV2 and TRBJ1-4; the best D guess is TRBD1, with 5 bases matching. The DNA sequence is as follows: TGTGCCAGCAGCGCTGACAGATATAATGAAAAACTGTTTTTT. Translated, this is CASSADRYNEKLFF.